This TCR beta chain emerged from a study of blood T cell repertoires in COVID-19. J was trimmed by 3 bases and V by 6 bases; bases with no gene match: 11. This CDR3 region has 16 residues. CDR1 and CDR2 from the germline V gene are MDHEN and SYDVKM. The protocol was immunoSEQ multiplex PCR, while the TCRdb copy is restricted to in-frame clones and leaves out a portion. The sample holds 150,000 or so clones, about 86% seen once. This TCR came from a woman between 65 and 79 years old with COVID-19, enrolled during active disease. This sequence joins TRBV28 and TRBJ1-5; 7 bases are a match to TRBD1. The sample consisted of peripheral blood. CDR3 nucleotide sequence: TGTGCCAGCAGAAAGATTGGGACAGCTTACAATCAGCCCCAGCATTTT. Protein sequence: CASRKIGTAYNQPQHF.